One and the same sample provided the 3 T cell receptor beta chains below, sequenced in a study of early T cells in non-severe SARS-CoV-2 infection. MiXCR, applied by TCRdb to the 5' RACE reads, yields one record per CDR3 protein. The sample lists some 73,000 distinct CDR3 sequences; approximately 12% were seen once. Sequencing input: whole blood. The receptors originated from an adult who was a healthcare worker with PCR-confirmed SARS-CoV-2 infection or an uninfected control (not recorded which).

This clonotype has just a few counts. The V gene is TRBV29-1, the J gene TRBJ2-7, with a weak D call TRBD1 (6 bases). The V gene's germline CDR1 is SQVTM and CDR2 ANQGSEA. The CDR3 loop spans 12 amino acids. V shed 4 bases and J shed 4 bases, with 11 bases lying between them. The CDR3 here is CSVVSQGYEQYF. The CDR3 DNA reads TGCAGCGTTGTATCACAGGGATACGAGCAGTACTTC.

The gene calls are TRBV6-1 and TRBJ2-1, with D perhaps matching TRBD1 or TRBD2 (6 bases each). The CDR3 consists of 15 residues. The germline CDR1 and CDR2 sequences are MNHNS and SASEGT. Trimming removed 6 bases from V and 2 bases from J, with 14 bases in between. As DNA, the CDR3 is TGTGCCAGCAGCCCCAGACGGGGGCCCTACAATGAGCAGTTCTTC. Protein product: CASSPRRGPYNEQFF.

V and J are TRBV7-9 and TRBJ2-1, with a possible D match to TRBD2 (5 bases). With 5 bases removed from V and 4 bases from J, the gap between germline ends came to 15 bases. This CDR3 is built from 15 residues. CDR1 is SEHNR, CDR2 FQNEAQ, per germline (reference sequence). The CDR3 region has the DNA TGTGCCAGCAGCCTAGGGTCCGGGGTATACAATGAGCAGTTCTTC. It specifies CASSLGSGVYNEQFF. Using reference TRBV7-9 and TRBJ2-1 for the parts outside the CDR3, the full variable domain is DTGVSQNPRHKITKRGQNVTFRCDPISEHNRLYWYRQTLGQGPEFLTYFQNEAQLEKSRLLSDRFSAERPKGSFSTLEIQRTEQGDSAMYLCASSLGSGVYNEQFFGPGTRLTVL.